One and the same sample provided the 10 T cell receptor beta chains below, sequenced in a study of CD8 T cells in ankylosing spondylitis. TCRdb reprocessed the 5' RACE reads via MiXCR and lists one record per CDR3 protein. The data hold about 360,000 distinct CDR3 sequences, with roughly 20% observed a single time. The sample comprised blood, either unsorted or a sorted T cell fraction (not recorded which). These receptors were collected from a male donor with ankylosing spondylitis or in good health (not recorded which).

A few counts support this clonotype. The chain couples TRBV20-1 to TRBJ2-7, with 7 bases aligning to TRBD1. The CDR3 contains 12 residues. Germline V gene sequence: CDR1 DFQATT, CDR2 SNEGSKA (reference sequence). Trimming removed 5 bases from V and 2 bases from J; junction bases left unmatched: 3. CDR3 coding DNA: TGCAGTGCTGCTGACAGGGCCTACGAGCAGTACTTC. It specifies CSAADRAYEQYF.

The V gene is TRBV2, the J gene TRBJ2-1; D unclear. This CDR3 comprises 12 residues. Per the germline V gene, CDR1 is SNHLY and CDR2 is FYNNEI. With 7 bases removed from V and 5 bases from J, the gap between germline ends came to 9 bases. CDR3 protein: CASIVLNNEQFF. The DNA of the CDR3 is TGTGCCAGCATTGTACTAAACAATGAGCAGTTCTTC.

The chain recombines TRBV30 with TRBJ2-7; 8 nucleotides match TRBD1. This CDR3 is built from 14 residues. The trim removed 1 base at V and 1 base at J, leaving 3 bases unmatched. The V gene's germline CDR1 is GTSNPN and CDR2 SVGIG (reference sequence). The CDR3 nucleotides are TGTGCCTGGAGTGCAGGGGGCTGGTCCTACGAGCAGTACTTC. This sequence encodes CAWSAGGWSYEQYF.

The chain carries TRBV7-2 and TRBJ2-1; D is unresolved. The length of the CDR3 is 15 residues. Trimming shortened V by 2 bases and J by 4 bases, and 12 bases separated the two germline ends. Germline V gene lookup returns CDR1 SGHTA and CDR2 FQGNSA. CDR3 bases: TGTGCCAGCAGCTTACAACCAATTAAATACAATGAGCAGTTCTTC. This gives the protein CASSLQPIKYNEQFF.

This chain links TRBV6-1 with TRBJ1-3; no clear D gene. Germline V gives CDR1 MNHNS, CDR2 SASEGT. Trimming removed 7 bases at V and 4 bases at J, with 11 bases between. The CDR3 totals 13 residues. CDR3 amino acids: CASNLGGGNTIYF. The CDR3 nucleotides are TGTGCCAGCAACTTGGGAGGCGGAAACACCATATATTTT.

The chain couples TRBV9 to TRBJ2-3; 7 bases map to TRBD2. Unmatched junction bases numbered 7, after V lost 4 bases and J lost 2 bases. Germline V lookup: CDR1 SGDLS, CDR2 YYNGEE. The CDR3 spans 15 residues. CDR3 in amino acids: CASSPSGTTTDTQYF. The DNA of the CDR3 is TGTGCCAGCAGCCCATCCGGGACTACCACAGATACGCAGTATTTT.

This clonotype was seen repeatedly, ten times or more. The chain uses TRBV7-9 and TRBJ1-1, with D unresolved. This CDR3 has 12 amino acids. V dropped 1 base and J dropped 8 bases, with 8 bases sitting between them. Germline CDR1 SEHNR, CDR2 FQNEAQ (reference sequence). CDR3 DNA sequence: TGTGCCAGCAGCTTAGGTGGACTAGAAGCTTTCTTT. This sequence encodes CASSLGGLEAFF.

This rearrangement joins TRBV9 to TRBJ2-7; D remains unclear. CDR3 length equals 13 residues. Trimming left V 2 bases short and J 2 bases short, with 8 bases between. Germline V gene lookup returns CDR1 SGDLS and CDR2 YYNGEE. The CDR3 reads CASSVGETYEQYF. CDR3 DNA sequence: TGTGCCAGCAGCGTTGGCGAGACCTACGAGCAGTACTTC.

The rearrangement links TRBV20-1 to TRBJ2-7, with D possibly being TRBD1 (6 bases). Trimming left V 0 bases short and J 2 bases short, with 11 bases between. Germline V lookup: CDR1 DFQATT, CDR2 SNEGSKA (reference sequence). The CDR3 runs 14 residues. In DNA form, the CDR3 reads TGCAGTGCTAGAGATAAACAGGGACCCTACGAGCAGTACTTC. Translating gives CSARDKQGPYEQYF.

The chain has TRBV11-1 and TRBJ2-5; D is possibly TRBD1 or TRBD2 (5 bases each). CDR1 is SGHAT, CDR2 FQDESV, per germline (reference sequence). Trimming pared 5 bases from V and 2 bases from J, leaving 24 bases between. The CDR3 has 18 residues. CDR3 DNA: TGTGCCAGCAGCCCATACTCCACGGGACCTGGAACACAAGAGACCCAGTACTTC. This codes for CASSPYSTGPGTQETQYF.